The source of this TCR beta chain is a study of cytomegalovirus exposure and HLA in healthy donors. Study findings and constraints: Reportedly, diagnosis of cytomegalovirus status by the classifier showed high specificity and sensitivity.

Germline V gives CDR1 MGHRA, CDR2 YSYEKL. V lost 0 bases, J lost 0 bases, and 12 bases lay in between. The length of the CDR3 is 17 residues. The donors formed part of the approximately 120-subject validation cohort, distinct from the roughly 700-subject first cohort. Assay: immunoSEQ multiplex PCR; the TCRdb copy retains only in-frame clones and omits some. The data show some 65,000 clones, approximately 96% seen once. A remark on this clone: Its antigen is not known.

The clonotype was recovered from a man in his late teens or twenties in good health and CMV-seronegative. The specimen was PBMCs. The rearrangement links TRBV4-1 to TRBJ2-1; TRBD1 is a possible D gene (6 bases). Here the CDR3 reads CASSQEGQGSSYNEQFF. In DNA form, the CDR3 reads TGCGCCAGCAGCCAAGAGGGGCAGGGGAGCTCCTACAATGAGCAGTTCTTC.